This entry is about one T cell receptor (beta chain). This sample was taken from a study of blood T cell repertoires in COVID-19. The overall study: Whether acute or convalescent, the COVID-19 samples came from the United States, Italy and Spain.

Authors' analysis steps: Cell counts per sample came from amplifying reference gene primers. Assay: immunoSEQ multiplex PCR; the TCRdb copy retains only in-frame clones and omits some. The D gene and trimming were derived from the DNA, and the V and J assignments and clone size from that table. In the table there are hundreds of thousands of clones, roughly 90% of which are singletons. In assigning cohorts, the study relied on participant-reported clinical history. Donors in Cohort 3 who had recovered were those with two negative PCRs, healthcare professional clearance, or resolution of their symptoms. This CDR3 is 18 amino acids long. The germline V gene has CDR1 KGHSH and CDR2 LQKENI. V gave up 6 bases and J gave up 2 bases; unmatched junction bases: 14.

The sample comprised PBMCs or T cells enriched from blood (not recorded which). The rearrangement links TRBV18 to TRBJ2-7; TRBD2 agrees at 12 bases. The TCR was taken from a man aged 40-50 years who had recovered from COVID-19. CDR3 sequence (DNA): TGTGCCAGCTCGTCGCAGGGCCCACTAGCGGGAGGCCCCTACGAGCAGTACTTC. This translates into CASSSQGPLAGGPYEQYF.